The present T cell receptor (beta chain) was sequenced within a study of sequential checkpoint blockade in melanoma (dated by TCRdb to about 2019). Background for the entire study: Using 1:1 randomization, the trial assigned patients either to first-line nivolumab followed by ipilimumab (arm A) or to ipilimumab followed by nivolumab (arm B). Maintenance nivolumab came after each of the two trial sequences. Points the paper makes about the study in general: Larger, independent patient cohorts are needed to validate the response-prediction model that combines TCR metrics and mutation burden.

The intended sense of this specimen's treatment or condition label: randomized to nivolumab then ipilimumab (arm A) or the reverse (arm B). No trial patient had received prior DNA-damaging chemotherapy. Live CD3+CD8+ cells negative for CD19 and CD56 were sorted from thawed PBMCs on a FACS Aria II flow cytometer. CheckMate 064, a randomized, open-label phase II trial of sequential checkpoint blockade, was the source of the samples, all of which came from patients with melanoma. Peripheral blood mononuclear cells were collected by leukapheresis, purified with Ficoll-Paque, and frozen in human serum with about 10% DMSO. Immediately after sorting, the purity of the sorted blood CD3+CD8+ cells was confirmed to be >95%, and DNA was then extracted. TCRbeta CDR3 regions were immunosequenced from genomic DNA with the immunoSEQ Assay. Prior to high-throughput sequencing, genomic DNA was amplified by bias-controlled multiplex PCR. The original pipeline was this. To quantify the absolute abundance of each unique TCRbeta CDR3 region, the sequences were collapsed and filtered. Clonality, defined as 1 minus Pielou's evenness, was calculated using productive rearrangements only. A previously published method was used to identify clones with significantly greater frequencies in on-treatment samples than in baseline samples. Imported from immuneACCESS, the table was reduced by TCRdb to in-frame sequences with V and J called. These copies leave out some clones; in studies compared against another copy, an unresolved V gene accounts for under half, and the cause of the remainder is not known. V, J and clone size are taken as reported in that table, and D and trimming were inferred from the DNA itself. Here the sample has thousands of clones; around 73% occur a single time. The leading ten clones occupy about 68% of the sample.

Points on this clone: The clone's antigen remains unknown. No quality values exist for individual bases; no much larger clone is one base distant.

The sequences come from CD8+ T cells sorted from blood (inferred from file names), collected from a patient given nivolumab and ipilimumab in sequence. The receptor comes from a human donor with melanoma.

The CDR3 reads CASSLEKAGGFWSPLHF. The DNA reads TGTGCCAGCAGCTTAGAAAAGGCAGGGGGCTTTTGGTCACCCCTCCACTTT. The chain links TRBV11-2 with TRBJ1-6; 8 middle bases align to TRBD1. The germline V gene encodes CDR1 SGHAT and CDR2 FQNNGV. Clipping removes 0 bases from V and 10 bases from J, with 11 as the unmatched junction base count. The CDR3 spans 17 residues, from the cysteine through the phenylalanine. Left in the record is the CDR3 DNA by itself, 51 bases read in frame from the first base.